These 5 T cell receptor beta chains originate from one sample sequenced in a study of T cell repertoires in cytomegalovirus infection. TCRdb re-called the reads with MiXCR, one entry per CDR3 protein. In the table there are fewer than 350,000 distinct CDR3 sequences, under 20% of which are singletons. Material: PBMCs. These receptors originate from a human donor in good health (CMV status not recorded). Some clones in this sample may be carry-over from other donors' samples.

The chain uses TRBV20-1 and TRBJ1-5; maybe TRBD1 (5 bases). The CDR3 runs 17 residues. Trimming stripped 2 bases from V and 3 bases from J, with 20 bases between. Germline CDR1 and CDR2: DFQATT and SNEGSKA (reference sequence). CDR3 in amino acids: CSARSSFGTAINQPQHF. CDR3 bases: TGCAGTGCTAGATCGAGTTTCGGGACGGCAATCAATCAGCCCCAGCATTTT.

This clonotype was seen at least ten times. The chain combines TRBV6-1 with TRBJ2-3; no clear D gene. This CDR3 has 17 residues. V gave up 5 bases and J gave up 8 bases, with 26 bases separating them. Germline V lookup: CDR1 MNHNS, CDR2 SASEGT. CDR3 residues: CASSHLVRQLLMGTQYF. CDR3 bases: TGTGCCAGCAGTCATCTGGTTAGGCAGCTACTCATGGGTACGCAGTATTTT.

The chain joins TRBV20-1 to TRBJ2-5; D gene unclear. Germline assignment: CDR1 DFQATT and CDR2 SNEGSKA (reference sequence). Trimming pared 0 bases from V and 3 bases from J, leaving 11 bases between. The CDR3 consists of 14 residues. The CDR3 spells CSARESTVKETQYF. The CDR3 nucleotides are TGCAGTGCTAGAGAAAGCACTGTTAAAGAGACCCAGTACTTC.

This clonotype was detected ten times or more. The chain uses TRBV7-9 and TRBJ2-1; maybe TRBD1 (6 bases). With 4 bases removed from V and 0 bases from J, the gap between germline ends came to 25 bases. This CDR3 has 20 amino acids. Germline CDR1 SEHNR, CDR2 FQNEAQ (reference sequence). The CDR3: CASSSSPSPSTGLSYNEQFF. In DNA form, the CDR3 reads TGTGCCAGCAGCTCAAGCCCAAGTCCTTCGACAGGCCTCTCCTACAATGAGCAGTTCTTC.

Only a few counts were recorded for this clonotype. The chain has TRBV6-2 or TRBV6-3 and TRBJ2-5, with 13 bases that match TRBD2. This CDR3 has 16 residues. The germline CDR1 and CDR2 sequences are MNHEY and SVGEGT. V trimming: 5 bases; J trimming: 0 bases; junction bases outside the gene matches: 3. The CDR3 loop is CASSAGLAGNQETQYF. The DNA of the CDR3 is TGTGCCAGCAGTGCGGGACTAGCGGGGAACCAAGAGACCCAGTACTTC.